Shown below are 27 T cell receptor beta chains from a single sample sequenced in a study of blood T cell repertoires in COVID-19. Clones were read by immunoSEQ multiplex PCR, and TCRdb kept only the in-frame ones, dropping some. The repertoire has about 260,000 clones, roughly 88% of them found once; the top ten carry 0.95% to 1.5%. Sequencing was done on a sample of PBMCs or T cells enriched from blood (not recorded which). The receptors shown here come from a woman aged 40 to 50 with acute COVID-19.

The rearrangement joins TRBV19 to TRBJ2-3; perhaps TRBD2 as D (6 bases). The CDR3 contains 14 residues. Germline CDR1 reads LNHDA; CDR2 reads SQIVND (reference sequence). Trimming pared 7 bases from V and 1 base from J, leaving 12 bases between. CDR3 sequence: CASTPAGRTDTQYF. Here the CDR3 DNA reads TGTGCCAGTACCCCAGCGGGCCGCACAGATACGCAGTATTTT.

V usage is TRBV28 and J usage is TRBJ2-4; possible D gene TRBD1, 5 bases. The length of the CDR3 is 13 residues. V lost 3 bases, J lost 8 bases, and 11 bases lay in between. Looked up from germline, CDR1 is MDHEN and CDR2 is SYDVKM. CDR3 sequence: CASSFSTRDIQYF. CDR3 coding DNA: TGTGCCAGCAGTTTTAGCACCAGGGACATTCAGTACTTC.

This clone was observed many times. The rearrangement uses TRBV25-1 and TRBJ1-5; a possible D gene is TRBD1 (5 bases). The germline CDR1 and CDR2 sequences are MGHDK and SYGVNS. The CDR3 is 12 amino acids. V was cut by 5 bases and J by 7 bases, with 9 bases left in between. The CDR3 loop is CASSWGLQPQHF. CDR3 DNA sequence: TGTGCCAGCAGTTGGGGACTGCAGCCCCAGCATTTT.

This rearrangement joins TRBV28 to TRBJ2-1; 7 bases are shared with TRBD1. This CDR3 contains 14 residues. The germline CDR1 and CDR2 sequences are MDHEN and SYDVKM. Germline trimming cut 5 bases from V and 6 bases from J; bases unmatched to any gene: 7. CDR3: CASSPTTGLNEQFF. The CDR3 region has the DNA TGTGCCAGCAGTCCAACGACAGGGCTCAATGAGCAGTTCTTC.

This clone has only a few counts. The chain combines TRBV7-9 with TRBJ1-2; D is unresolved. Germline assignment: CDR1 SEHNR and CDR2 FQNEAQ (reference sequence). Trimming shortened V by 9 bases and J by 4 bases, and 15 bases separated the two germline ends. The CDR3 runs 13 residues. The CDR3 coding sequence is TGTGCCAGTCGGGGAGGAAGCCTCTATGGCTACACCTTC. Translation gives CASRGGSLYGYTF.

In DNA, the CDR3 is TGTGCCAGCAGCCTAGCTTCCGGGAGGGGGGAGCAGTTCTTC. Translation: CASSLASGRGEQFF. The rearrangement links TRBV11-2 to TRBJ2-1, with 8 nucleotides matching TRBD2. The CDR3 contains 14 residues. Germline CDR1 and CDR2: SGHAT and FQNNGV. V dropped 5 bases and J dropped 10; count of bases not matched to a gene: 10.

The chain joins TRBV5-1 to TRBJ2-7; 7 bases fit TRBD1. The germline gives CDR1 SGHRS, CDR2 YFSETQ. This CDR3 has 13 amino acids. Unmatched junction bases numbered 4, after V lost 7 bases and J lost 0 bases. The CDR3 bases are TGCGCCAGCTCTGGACAGGCCTCCTACGAGCAGTACTTC. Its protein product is CASSGQASYEQYF.

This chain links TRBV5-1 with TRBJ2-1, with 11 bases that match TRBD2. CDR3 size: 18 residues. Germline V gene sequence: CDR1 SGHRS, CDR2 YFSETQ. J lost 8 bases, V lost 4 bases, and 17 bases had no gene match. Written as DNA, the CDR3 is TGCGCCAGCAGCGGGAGACTAGCGGGACAGGTAATTTGGGATGAGCAGTTCTTC. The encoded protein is CASSGRLAGQVIWDEQFF.

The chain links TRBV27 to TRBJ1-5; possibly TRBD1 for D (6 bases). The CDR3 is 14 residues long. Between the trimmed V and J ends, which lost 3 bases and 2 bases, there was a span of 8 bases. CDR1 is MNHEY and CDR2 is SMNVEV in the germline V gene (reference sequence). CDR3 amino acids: CASSLGARNQPQHF. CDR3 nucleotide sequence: TGTGCCAGCAGTTTGGGGGCCCGCAATCAGCCCCAGCATTTT.

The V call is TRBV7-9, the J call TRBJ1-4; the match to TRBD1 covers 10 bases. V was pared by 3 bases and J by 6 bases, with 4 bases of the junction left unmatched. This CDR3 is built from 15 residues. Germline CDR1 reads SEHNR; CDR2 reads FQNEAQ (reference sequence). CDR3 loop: CASSFPGTGDEKLFF. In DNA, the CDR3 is TGTGCCAGCAGCTTCCCCGGGACAGGGGATGAAAAACTGTTTTTT.

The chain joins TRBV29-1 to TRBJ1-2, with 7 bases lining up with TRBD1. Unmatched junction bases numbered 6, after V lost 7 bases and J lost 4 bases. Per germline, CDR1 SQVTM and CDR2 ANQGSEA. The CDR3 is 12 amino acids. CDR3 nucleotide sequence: TGCAGCGCCACCCAGGGGGTCTATGGCTACACCTTC. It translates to CSATQGVYGYTF.

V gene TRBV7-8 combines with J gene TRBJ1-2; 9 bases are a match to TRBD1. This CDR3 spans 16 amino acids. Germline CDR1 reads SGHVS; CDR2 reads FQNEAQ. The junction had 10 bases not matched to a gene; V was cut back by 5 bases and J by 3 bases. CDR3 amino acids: CASSPTTRTGDYGYTF. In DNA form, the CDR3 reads TGTGCCAGCAGCCCAACGACACGGACAGGGGACTATGGCTACACCTTC.

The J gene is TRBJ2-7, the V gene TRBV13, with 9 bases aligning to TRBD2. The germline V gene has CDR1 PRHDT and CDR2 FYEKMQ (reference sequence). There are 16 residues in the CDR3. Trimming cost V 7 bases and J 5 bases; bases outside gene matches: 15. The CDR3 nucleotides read TGTGCCAGCACGATGAATCCCGGGACTAGCATCCACGAGCAGTACTTC. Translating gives CASTMNPGTSIHEQYF.

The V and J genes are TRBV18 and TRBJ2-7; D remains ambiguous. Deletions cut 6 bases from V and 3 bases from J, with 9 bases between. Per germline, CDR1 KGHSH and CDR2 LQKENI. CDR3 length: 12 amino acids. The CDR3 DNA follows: TGTGCCAGCTCCCCTGGGCTCTACGAGCAGTACTTC. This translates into CASSPGLYEQYF.

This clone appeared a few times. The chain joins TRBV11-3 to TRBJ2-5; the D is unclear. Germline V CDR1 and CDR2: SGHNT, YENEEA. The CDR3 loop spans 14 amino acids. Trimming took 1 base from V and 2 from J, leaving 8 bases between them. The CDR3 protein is CASSLARIQETQYF. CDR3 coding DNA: TGTGCCAGCAGCTTAGCTAGGATTCAAGAGACCCAGTACTTC. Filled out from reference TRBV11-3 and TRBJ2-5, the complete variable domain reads EAGVVQSPRYKIIEKKQPVAFWCNPISGHNTLYWYLQNLGQGPELLIRYENEEAVDDSQLPKDRFSAERLKGVDSTLKIQPAELGDSAVYLCASSLARIQETQYFGPGTRLLVL.

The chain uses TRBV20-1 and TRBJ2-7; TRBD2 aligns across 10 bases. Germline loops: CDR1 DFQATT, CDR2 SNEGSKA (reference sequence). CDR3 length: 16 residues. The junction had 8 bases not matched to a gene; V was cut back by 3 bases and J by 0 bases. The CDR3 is CSASCSGRILSYEQYV. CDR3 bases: TGCAGTGCTAGTTGTAGCGGGAGGATCCTCTCCTACGAGCAGTACGTC.

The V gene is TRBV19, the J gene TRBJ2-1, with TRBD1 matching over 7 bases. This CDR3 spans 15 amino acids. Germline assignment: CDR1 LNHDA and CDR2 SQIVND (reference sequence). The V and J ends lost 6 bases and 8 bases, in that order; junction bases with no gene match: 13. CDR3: CASRSLPTGRDEQFF. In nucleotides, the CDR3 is TGTGCCAGTAGGAGCCTCCCGACAGGGAGAGATGAGCAGTTCTTC.

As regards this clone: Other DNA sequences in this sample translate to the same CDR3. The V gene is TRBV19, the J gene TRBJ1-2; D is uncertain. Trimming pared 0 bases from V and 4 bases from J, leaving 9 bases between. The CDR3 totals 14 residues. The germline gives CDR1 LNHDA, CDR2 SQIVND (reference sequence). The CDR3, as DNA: TGTGCCAGTAGTATAGATAGCAGACCCTATGGCTACACCTTC. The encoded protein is CASSIDSRPYGYTF.

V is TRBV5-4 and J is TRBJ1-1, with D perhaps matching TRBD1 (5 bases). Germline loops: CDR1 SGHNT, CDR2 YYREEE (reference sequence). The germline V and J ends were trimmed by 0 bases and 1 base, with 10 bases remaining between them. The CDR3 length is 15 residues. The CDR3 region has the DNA TGTGCCAGCAGCTTGGCGATCCAGGGGAACACTGAAGCTTTCTTT. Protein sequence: CASSLAIQGNTEAFF.

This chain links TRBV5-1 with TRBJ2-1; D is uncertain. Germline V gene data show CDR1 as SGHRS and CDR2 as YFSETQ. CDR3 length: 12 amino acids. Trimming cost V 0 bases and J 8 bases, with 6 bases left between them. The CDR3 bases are TGCGCCAGCAGCTTGGCCGCGGATGAGCAGTTCTTC. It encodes CASSLAADEQFF. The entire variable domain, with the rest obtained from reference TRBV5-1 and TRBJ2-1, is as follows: KAGVTQTPRYLIKTRGQQVTLSCSPISGHRSVSWYQQTPGQGLQFLFEYFSETQRNKGNFPGRFSGRQFSNSRSEMNVSTLELGDSALYLCASSLAADEQFFGPGTRLTVL.

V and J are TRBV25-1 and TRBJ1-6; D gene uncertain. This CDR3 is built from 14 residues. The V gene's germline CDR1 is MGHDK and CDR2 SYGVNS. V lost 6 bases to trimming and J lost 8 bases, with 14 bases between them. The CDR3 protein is CASREPWSDSPLHF. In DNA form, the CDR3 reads TGTGCCAGCAGGGAACCCTGGTCGGATTCACCCCTCCACTTT.

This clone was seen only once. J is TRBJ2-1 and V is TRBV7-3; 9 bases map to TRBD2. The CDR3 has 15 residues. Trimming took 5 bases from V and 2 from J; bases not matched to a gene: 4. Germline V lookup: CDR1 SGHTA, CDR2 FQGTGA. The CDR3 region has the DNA TGTGCCAGCAGCGCCGTAGCGGGAGCCTACAATGAGCAGTTCTTC. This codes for CASSAVAGAYNEQFF.

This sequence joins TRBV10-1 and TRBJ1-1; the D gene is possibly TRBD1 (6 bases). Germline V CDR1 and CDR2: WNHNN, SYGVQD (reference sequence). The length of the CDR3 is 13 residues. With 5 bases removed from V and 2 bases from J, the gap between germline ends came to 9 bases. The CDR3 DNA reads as TGCGCCAGCAGTTCCAGGGGAAACACTGAAGCTTTCTTT. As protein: CASSSRGNTEAFF.

This chain's CDR3 is CASSTPGGASGYTF. The DNA for the CDR3 is TGTGCCAGCAGCACACCAGGGGGCGCTTCTGGCTACACCTTC. The chain joins TRBV28 to TRBJ1-2; 8 bases agree with TRBD1. This CDR3 region has 14 residues. After removal of 6 bases from V and 7 bases from J, the junction contained 10 bases not matched to a gene. The germline V gene has CDR1 MDHEN and CDR2 SYDVKM.

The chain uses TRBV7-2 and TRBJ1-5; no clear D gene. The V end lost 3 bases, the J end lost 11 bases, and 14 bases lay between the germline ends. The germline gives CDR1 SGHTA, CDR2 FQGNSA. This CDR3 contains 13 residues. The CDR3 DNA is TGTGCCAGCAGCTTCCAAACCACAGAGACCCAGCATTTT. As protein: CASSFQTTETQHF.

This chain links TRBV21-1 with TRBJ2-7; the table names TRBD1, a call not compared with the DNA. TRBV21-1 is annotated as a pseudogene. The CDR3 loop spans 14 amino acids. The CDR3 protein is CASSNHGQEYEQYV. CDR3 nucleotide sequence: TGTGCCAGCAGCAATCACGGACAAGAGTACGAGCAGTACGTC.

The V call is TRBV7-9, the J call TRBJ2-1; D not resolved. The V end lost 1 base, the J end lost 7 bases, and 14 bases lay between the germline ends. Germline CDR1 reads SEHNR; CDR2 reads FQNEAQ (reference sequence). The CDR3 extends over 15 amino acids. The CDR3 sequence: CASSLDVRLRNEQFF. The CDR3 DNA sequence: TGTGCCAGCAGCTTAGATGTGAGACTGCGGAATGAGCAGTTCTTC.